This paragraph covers one T cell receptor beta chain sequence. This specimen belongs to a study of identical twins. The V gene's germline CDR1 is SNHLY and CDR2 FYNNEI. V was shortened by 3 bases and J by 2 bases, with 9 bases between the two germline ends. The CDR3 is made up of 14 amino acids. TCRdb analysed the 5' RACE reads with MiXCR anew, one entry per CDR3 protein. In the table there are about 790,000 distinct CDR3 sequences, around a sixth of which are singletons. Another study also made use of these data, one on T cells expressing NK-cell markers. That work contributes: What restricted sorting to alpha-beta TCR T cells in several experiments was an anti-gamma-delta TCR antibody.

This rearrangement joins TRBV2 to TRBJ2-3; D is tentatively TRBD1 or TRBD2 (5 bases each). This TCR was sampled from a woman between 18 and 29 years old in good health. Sequenced material: PBMCs. The CDR3 spells CASSEAGTTDTQYF. Here the CDR3 DNA reads TGTGCCAGCAGTGAGGCAGGGACCACAGATACGCAGTATTTT.